This T cell receptor (beta chain) was found in a study of T cells after yellow fever vaccination. TCRdb recomputed calls from the 5' RACE reads with MiXCR, one row per CDR3 protein. The table records 300,000 to 400,000 distinct CDR3 sequences, roughly 8.3% of them present only once. A few counts support this clonotype. Germline V CDR1 and CDR2: KGHSH, LQKENI. Trimming shortened V by 4 bases and J by 3 bases, and 16 bases separated the two germline ends. The CDR3 is 16 amino acids. Material: PBMCs, obtained roughly 45 days after the first yellow fever vaccination. This sequence was found in a man between 18 and 29 years old who received the YFV17D yellow fever vaccine. The rearrangement links TRBV18 to TRBJ1-5; D may be TRBD1 (5 bases). The chain's CDR3 is CASSLVRQFNNQPQHF. The CDR3 region has the DNA TGTGCCAGCTCACTAGTCCGACAGTTTAACAATCAGCCCCAGCATTTT. The full variable domain, its missing parts supplied by reference TRBV18 and TRBJ1-5, is NAGVMQNPRHLVRRRGQEARLRCSPMKGHSHVYWYRQLPEEGLKFMVYLQKENIIDESGMPKERFSAEFPKEGPSILRIQQVVRGDSAAYFCASSLVRQFNNQPQHFGDGTRLSIL.